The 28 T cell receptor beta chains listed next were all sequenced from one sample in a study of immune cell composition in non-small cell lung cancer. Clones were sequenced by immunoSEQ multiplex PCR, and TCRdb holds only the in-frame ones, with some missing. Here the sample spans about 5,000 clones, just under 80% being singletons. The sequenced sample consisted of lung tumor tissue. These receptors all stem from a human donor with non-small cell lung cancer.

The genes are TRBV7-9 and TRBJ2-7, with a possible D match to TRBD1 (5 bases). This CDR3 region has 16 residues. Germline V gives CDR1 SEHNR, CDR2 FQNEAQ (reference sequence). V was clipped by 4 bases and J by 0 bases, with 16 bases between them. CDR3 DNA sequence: TGTGCCAGCAGCTCCAGTACAAACAGGATCTCCTACGAGCAGTACTTC. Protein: CASSSSTNRISYEQYF.

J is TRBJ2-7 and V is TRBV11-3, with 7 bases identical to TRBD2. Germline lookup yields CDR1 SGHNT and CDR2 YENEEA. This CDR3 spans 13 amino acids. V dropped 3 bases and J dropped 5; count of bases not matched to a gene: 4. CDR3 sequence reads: CASSLGRADEQYF. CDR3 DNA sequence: TGTGCCAGCAGCTTGGGGAGGGCCGACGAGCAGTACTTC.

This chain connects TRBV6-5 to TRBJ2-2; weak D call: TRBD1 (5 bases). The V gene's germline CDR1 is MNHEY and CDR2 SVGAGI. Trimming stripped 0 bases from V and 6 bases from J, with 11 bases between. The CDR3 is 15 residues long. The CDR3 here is CASSYSIRVAGELFF. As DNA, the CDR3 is TGTGCCAGCAGTTACTCGATCAGGGTGGCCGGGGAGCTGTTTTTT.

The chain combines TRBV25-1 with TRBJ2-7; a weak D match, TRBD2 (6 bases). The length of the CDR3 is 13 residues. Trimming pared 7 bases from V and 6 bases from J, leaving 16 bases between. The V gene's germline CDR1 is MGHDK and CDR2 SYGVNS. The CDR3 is CASKSIGGGEQYF. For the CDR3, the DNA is TGTGCCAGCAAATCAATTGGGGGAGGCGAGCAGTACTTC.

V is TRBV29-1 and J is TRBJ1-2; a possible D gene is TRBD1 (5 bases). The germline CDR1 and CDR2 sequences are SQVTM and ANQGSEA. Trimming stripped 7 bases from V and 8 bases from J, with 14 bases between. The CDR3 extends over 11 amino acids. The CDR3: CSGDSPEGYTF. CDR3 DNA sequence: TGCAGCGGCGACAGCCCGGAAGGCTACACCTTC.

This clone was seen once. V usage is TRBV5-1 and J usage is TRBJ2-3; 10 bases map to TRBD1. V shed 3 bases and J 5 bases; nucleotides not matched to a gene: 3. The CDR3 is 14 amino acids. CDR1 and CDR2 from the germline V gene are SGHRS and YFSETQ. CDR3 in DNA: TGCGCCAGCAGCTCGGACAGGGGGGGAGATACGCAGTATTTT. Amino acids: CASSSDRGGDTQYF.

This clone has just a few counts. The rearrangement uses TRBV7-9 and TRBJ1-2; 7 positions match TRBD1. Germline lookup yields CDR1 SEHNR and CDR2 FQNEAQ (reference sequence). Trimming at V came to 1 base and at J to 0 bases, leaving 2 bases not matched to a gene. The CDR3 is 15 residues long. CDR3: CASSLGDRPNYGYTF. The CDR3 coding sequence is TGTGCCAGCAGCTTAGGGGACAGACCTAACTATGGCTACACCTTC.

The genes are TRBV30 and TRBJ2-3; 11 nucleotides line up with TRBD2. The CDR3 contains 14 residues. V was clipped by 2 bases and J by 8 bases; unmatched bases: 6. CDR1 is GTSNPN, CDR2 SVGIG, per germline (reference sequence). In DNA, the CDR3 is TGTGCCTGGAGTATTAGCGGGGGGGTTGGTACGCAGTATTTT. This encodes CAWSISGGVGTQYF.

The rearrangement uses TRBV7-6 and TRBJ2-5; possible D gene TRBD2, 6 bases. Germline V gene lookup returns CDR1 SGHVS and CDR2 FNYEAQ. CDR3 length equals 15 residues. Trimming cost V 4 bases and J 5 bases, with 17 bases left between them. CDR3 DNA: TGTGCCAGCAGCTCCCCCGGGGCGGGGAAGGAGACCCAGTACTTC. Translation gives CASSSPGAGKETQYF.

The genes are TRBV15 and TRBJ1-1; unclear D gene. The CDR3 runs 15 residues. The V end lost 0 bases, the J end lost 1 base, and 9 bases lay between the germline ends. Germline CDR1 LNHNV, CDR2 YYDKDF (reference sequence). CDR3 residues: CATSRDRQANTEAFF. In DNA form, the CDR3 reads TGTGCCACCAGCAGAGATCGCCAGGCGAACACTGAAGCTTTCTTT.

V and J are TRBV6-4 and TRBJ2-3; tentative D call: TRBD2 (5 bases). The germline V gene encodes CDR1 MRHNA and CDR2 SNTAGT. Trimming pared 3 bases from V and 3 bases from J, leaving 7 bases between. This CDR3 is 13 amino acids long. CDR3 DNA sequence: TGTGCCAGCAGTGAATCGGGGACAGATACGCAGTATTTT. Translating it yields CASSESGTDTQYF.

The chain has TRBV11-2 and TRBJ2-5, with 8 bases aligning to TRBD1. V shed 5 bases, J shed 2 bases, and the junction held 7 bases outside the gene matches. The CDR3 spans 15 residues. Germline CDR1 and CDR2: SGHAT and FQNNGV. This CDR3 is CASSRRDRLQETQYF. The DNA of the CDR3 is TGTGCCAGCAGCCGCCGGGACAGGCTTCAAGAGACCCAGTACTTC.

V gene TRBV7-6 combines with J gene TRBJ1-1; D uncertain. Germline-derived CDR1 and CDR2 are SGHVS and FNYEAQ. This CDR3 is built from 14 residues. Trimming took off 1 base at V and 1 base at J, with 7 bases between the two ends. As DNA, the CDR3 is TGTGCCAGCAGCTTAGAGGAGACGAACACTGAAGCTTTCTTT. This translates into CASSLEETNTEAFF.

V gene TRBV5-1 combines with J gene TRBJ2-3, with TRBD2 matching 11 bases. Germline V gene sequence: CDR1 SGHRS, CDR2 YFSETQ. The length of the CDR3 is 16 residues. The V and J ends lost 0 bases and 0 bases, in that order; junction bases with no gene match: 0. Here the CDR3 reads CASSLGLAGSTDTQYF. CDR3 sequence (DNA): TGCGCCAGCAGCTTGGGACTAGCGGGGAGCACAGATACGCAGTATTTT.

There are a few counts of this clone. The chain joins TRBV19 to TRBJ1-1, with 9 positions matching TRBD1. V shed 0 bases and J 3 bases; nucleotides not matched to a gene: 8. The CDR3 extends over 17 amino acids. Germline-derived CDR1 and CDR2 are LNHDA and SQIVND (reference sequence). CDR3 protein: CASSIDWTGVGDTEAFF. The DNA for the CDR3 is TGTGCCAGTAGTATAGATTGGACAGGGGTCGGTGACACTGAAGCTTTCTTT. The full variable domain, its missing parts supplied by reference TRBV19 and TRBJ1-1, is DGGITQSPKYLFRKEGQNVTLSCEQNLNHDAMYWYRQDPGQGLRLIYYSQIVNDFQKGDIAEGYSVSREKKESFPLTVTSAQKNPTAFYLCASSIDWTGVGDTEAFFGQGTRLTVV.

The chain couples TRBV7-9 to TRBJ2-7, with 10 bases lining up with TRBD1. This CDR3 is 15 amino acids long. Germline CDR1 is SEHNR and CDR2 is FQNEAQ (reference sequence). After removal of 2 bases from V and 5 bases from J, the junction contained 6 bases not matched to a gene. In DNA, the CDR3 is TGTGCCAGCAGCTTACCCAACGGACAGGGGGACGAGCAGTACTTC. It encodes CASSLPNGQGDEQYF.

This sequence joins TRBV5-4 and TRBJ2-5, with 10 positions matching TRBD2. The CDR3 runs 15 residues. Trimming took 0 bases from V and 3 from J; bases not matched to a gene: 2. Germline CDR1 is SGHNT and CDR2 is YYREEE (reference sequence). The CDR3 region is CASSLVLAGEETQYF. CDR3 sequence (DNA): TGTGCCAGCAGCTTGGTTCTAGCGGGGGAAGAGACCCAGTACTTC. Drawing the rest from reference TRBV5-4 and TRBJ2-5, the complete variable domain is ETGVTQSPTHLIKTRGQQVTLRCSSQSGHNTVSWYQQALGQGPQFIFQYYREEENGRGNFPPRFSGLQFPNYSSELNVNALELDDSALYLCASSLVLAGEETQYFGPGTRLLVL.

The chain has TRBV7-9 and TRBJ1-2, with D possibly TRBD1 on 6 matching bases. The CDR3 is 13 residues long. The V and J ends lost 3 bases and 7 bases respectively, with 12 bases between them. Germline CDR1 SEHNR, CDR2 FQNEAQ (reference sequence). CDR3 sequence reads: CASSFQQGLGYTF. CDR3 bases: TGTGCCAGCAGCTTTCAACAGGGTCTTGGCTACACCTTC.

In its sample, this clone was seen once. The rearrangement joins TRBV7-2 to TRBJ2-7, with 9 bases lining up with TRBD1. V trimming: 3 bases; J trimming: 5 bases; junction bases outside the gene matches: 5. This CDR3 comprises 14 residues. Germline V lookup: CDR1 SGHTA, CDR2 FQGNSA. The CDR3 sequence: CASSLDRGVDEQYF. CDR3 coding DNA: TGTGCCAGCAGCTTGGACAGGGGCGTCGACGAGCAGTACTTC.

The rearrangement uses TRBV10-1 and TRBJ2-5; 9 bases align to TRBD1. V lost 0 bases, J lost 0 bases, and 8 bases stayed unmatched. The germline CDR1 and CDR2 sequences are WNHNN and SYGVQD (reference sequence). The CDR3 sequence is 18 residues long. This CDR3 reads CASSESVGTGIYQETQYF. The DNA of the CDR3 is TGCGCCAGCAGTGAGTCCGTTGGGACAGGGATTTACCAAGAGACCCAGTACTTC.

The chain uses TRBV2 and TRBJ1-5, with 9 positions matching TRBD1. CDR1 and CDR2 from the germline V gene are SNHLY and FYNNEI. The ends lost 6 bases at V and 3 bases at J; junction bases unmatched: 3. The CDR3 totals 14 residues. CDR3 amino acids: CASSRDRVNQPQHF. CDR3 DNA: TGTGCCAGCAGCCGGGACAGGGTCAATCAGCCCCAGCATTTT.

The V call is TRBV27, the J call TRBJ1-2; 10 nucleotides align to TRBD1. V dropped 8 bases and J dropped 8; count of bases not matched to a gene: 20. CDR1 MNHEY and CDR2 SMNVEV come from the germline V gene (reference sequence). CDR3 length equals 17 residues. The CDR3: CASFTKGGDRGVGGYTF. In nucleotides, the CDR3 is TGTGCCAGCTTTACTAAAGGGGGGGACAGGGGTGTTGGCGGCTACACCTTC.

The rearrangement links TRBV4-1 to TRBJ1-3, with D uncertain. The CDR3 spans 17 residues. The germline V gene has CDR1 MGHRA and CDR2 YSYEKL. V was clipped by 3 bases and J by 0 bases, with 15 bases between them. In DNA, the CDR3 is TGCGCCAGCAGCCACGCCGGGTCAGCGCACTCTGGAAACACCATATATTTT. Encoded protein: CASSHAGSAHSGNTIYF.

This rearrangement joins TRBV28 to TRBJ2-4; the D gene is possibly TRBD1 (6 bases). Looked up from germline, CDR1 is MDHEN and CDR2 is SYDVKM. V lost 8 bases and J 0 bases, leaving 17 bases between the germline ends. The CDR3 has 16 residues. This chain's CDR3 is CASLSTGRLAKNIQYF. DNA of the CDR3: TGTGCCAGCCTCTCGACAGGCCGACTAGCCAAAAACATTCAGTACTTC.

CDR3 amino acids: CASSLSGRGLRKAFF. The CDR3 nucleotides are TGTGCCAGCAGCTTATCCGGCAGGGGGCTCCGCAAAGCGTTTTTT. The chain employs TRBV5-5 and TRBJ1-4; 8 bases align to TRBD1. The V segment lost 2 bases and the J segment 16 bases; nucleotides outside the gene matches: 16. CDR3 length: 15 residues. Germline-derived CDR1 and CDR2 are SGHKS and YYEKEE (reference sequence).

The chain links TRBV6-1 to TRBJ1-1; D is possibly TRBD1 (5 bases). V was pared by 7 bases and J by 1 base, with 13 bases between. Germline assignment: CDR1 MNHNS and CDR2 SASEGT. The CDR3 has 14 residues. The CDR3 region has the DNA TGTGCCAGCAACCTGGGGGGGTCGAACACTGAAGCTTTCTTT. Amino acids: CASNLGGSNTEAFF.

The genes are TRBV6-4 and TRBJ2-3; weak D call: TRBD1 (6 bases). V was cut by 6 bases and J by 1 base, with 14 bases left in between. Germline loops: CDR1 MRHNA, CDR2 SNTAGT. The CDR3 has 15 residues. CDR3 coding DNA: TGTGCCAGCAGCAACGAAGGGGGAGGCACAGATACGCAGTATTTT. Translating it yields CASSNEGGGTDTQYF.

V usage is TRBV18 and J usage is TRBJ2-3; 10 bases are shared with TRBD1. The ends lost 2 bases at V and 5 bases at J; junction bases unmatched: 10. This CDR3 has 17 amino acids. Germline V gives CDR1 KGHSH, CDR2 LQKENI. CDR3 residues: CASSPVTGGIQGDTQYF. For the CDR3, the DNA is TGTGCCAGCTCACCAGTGACAGGGGGCATTCAGGGAGATACGCAGTATTTT.